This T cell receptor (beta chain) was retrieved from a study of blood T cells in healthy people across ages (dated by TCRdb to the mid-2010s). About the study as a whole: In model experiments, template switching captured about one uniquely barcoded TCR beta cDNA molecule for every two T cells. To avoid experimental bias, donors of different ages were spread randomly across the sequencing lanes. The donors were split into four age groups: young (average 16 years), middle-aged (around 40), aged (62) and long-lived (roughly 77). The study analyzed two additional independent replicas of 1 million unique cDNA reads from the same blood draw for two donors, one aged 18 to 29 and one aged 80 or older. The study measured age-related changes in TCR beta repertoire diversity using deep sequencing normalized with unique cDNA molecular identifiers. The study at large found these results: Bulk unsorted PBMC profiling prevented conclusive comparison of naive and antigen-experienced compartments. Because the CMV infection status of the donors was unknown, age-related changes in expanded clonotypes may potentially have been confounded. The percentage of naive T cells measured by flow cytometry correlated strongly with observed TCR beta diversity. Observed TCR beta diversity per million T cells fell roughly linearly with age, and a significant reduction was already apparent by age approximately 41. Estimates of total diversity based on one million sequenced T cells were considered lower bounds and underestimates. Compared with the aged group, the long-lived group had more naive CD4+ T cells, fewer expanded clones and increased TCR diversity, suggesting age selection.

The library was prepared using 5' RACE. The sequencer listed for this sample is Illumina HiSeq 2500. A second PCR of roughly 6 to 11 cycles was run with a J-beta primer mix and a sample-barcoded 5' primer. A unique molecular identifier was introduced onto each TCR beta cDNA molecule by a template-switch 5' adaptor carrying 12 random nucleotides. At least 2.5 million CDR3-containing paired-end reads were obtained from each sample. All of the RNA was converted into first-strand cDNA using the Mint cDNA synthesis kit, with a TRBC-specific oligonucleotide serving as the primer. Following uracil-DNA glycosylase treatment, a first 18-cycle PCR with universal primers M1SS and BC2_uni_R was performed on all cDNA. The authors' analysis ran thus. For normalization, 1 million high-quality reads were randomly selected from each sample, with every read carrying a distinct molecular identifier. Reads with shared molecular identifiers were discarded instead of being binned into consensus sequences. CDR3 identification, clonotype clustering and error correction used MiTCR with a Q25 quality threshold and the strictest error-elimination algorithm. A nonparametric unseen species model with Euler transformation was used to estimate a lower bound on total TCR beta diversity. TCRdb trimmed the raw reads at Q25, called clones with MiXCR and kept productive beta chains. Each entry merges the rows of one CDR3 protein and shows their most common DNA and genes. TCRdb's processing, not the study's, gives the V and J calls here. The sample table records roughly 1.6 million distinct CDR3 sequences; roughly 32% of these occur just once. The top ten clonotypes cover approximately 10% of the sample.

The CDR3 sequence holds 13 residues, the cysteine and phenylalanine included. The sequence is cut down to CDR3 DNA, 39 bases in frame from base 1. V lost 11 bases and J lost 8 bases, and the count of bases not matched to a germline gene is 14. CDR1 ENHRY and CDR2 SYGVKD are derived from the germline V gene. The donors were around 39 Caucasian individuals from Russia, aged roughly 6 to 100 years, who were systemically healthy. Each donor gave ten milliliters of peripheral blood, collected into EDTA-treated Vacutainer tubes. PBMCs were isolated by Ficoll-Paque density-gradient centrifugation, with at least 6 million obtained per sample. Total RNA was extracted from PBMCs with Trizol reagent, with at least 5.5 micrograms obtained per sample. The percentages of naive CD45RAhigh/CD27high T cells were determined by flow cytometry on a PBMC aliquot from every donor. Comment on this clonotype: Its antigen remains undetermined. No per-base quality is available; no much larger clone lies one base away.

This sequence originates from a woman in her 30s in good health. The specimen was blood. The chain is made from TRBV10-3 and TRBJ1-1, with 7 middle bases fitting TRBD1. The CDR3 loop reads CALRQGEGSEAFF. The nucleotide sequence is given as TGTGCCTTACGACAGGGCGAAGGGTCCGAAGCTTTCTTT.